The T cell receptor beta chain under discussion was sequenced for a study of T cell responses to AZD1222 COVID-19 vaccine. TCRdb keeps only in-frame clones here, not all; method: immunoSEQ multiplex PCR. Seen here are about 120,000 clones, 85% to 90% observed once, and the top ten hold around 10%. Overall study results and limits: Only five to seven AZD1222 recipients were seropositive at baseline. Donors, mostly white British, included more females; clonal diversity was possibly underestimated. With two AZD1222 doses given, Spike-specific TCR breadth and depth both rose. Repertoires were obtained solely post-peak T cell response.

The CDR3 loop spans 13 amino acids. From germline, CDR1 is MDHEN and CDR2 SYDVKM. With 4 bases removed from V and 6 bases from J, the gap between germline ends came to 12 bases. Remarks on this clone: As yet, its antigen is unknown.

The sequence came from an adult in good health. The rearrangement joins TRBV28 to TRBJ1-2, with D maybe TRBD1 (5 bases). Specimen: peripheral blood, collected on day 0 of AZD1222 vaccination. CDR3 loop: CASSSGSPHGYTF. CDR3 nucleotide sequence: TGTGCCAGCAGTTCAGGGTCCCCCCATGGCTACACCTTC.